This TCR beta chain was recorded in a study of CD8 T cells in Susac syndrome. About the study: When blood was collected, patients with Susac syndrome were therapy-naive, were taking corticosteroids, or were receiving intravenous immunoglobulin alone. Study-level points and caveats: Across the total CD8+ repertoires, under 20 Susac-specific public clones were found. The CD8+ TEMRA repertoires yielded about five such clones.

CD8+ and CD4+ T cells from blood underwent TCR beta sequencing, which was carried out in a high-throughput format. This clonotype was counted once. Its antigen remains unidentified. CDR3 length equals 16 residues. Germline V CDR1 and CDR2: MNHNY, SVGAGI (reference sequence). After removal of 2 bases from V and 1 base from J, the junction contained 5 bases not matched to a gene. The RNA, about 0.5 to 1 ug, was put through reverse transcription using random hexamers. TCR beta CDR3 was amplified by immunoSEQ multiplex PCR. This amplification extended across 54 Vbeta and 13 Jbeta segments. TCRdb passed the immunoSEQ multiplex PCR reads through MiXCR, listing each CDR3 protein once. The table has under 70,000 distinct CDR3 sequences, about 95% seen once.

This chain joins TRBV6-6 and TRBJ2-5, with 9 bases matching TRBD2. This TCR was recovered from a human donor with Susac syndrome. The sample taken for sequencing was CD8+ T cells from PBMCs. The CDR3 nucleotides read TGTGCCAGCAGTTACCCGCGGGGGGGCTCCCAAGAGACCCAGTACTTC. Its translation: CASSYPRGGSQETQYF.